This TCR beta chain came from a study of shared clonotypes between healthy human individuals. Study in general: Used for every donor were three CD4 naive, three CD4 memory, two CD8 naive and one CD8 memory plate.

This CDR3 spans 12 amino acids. Losses at the gene ends were 5 bases for V and 7 bases for J; bases not matched to a gene: 4. Looked up from germline, CDR1 is SGDLS and CDR2 is YYNGEE. Original data processing: Junction-only immunoSEQ sequences carried no quality scores, so filtering differed. Method: immunoSEQ multiplex PCR; TCRdb's copy keeps in-frame clones and lacks some. That table gives V, J and clone size, and the DNA gave D and trimming. This table has fewer than 850,000 clones, just over 95% appearing once. To note about this clone: What it binds is not known.

The naive CD8 population came from CD45RO-negative cells selected for CCR7, without terminally differentiated effector memory CD45RA+ cells. General observations from the study: In the sorted subsets, rarefaction showed sequencing was incomplete despite large depth. A generally larger estimated richness was seen in naive subsets than in memory subsets.

The specimen sequenced was naive CD8+ T cells sorted from blood. This TCR was recovered from a man aged 25-40 years in good health. The rearrangement uses TRBV9 and TRBJ1-2; 8 positions agree with TRBD1. The CDR3 region has the DNA TGTGCCAGCAGACAGGGGGTTTTTGGCTACACCTTC. Its protein product is CASRQGVFGYTF.